This TCR beta chain originates from a study of technical replicates of blood from four donors. Profiled with immunoSEQ multiplex PCR; TCRdb holds only in-frame clones, not every one. Of around 76,000 clones listed, under 99% are singletons. CDR1 is SGHTA and CDR2 is FQGNSA in the germline V gene. The length of the CDR3 is 16 residues. V dropped 1 base and J dropped 0; count of bases not matched to a gene: 5. This sequence originates from a human donor in good health. The rearrangement uses TRBV7-2 and TRBJ2-7; 8 nucleotides match TRBD2. Sequencing was carried out using T cells isolated from PBMCs. CDR3 residues: CASSLGAGDLSYEQYF. The CDR3 DNA sequence: TGTGCCAGCAGCTTAGGAGCGGGAGACCTCTCCTACGAGCAGTACTTC.